What follows are 23 T cell receptor beta chains derived from one specimen sequenced in a study of blood T cell repertoires in COVID-19. Sequencing was performed with immunoSEQ multiplex PCR; in TCRdb, only in-frame clones are kept and a portion is missing. The sample yields about 270,000 clones, 75% to 95% seen once. The material sequenced was PBMCs or T cells enriched from blood (not recorded which). Receptors were obtained from a man aged 40-50 years who had been exposed to COVID-19.

The chain has TRBV2 and TRBJ1-1; D unresolved. The CDR3 contains 15 residues. Deletions cut 7 bases from V and 0 bases from J, with 15 bases between. Germline CDR1 reads SNHLY; CDR2 reads FYNNEI. CDR3 sequence: CASKTTDILNTEAFF. The CDR3 bases are TGTGCCAGCAAAACTACGGATATCCTGAACACTGAAGCTTTCTTT.

This chain joins TRBV10-3 and TRBJ2-1; TRBD2 matches at 11 bases. The junction had 12 bases not matched to a gene; V was cut back by 11 bases and J by 0 bases. The CDR3 extends over 17 amino acids. The germline V gene has CDR1 ENHRY and CDR2 SYGVKD. In nucleotides, the CDR3 is TGTGCCGTGTCCGGGGCTAGCGGGAGGTCCTCCTACAATGAGCAGTTCTTC. As protein: CAVSGASGRSSYNEQFF.

The J gene is TRBJ2-5, the V gene TRBV6-2 or TRBV6-3, with 9 bases matching TRBD1. The ends lost 6 bases at V and 2 bases at J; junction bases unmatched: 7. Germline CDR1 and CDR2: MNHEY and SVGEGT. The CDR3 totals 15 residues. DNA of the CDR3: TGTGCCAGCAGCTTATATGGGACAGGGCAAGAGACCCAGTACTTC. As protein: CASSLYGTGQETQYF.

This sequence joins TRBV10-1 and TRBJ1-6; 9 bases fit TRBD1. After removal of 2 bases from V and 7 bases from J, the junction contained 24 bases not matched to a gene. Germline values: CDR1 WNHNN, CDR2 SYGVQD (reference sequence). The CDR3 totals 22 residues. In nucleotides, the CDR3 is TGCGCCAGCAGTGAGGGATCTTCCGGGACAGGGAGACATTCCCTGGTAAATTCACCCCTCCACTTT. This encodes CASSEGSSGTGRHSLVNSPLHF.

This clone occurred a few times. The rearrangement links TRBV4-3 to TRBJ2-1; TRBD2 aligns across 7 bases. The J segment lost 0 bases and the V segment lost 0 bases, leaving 2 bases of the junction unmatched. The germline V gene has CDR1 LGHNA and CDR2 YSLEER. The CDR3 covers 16 residues. CDR3 DNA sequence: TGCGCCAGCAGCCAAGAGATAGCGGGCTCCTACAATGAGCAGTTCTTC. Translated, it gives CASSQEIAGSYNEQFF.

For this clone: This sample includes further DNA sequences coding for the same CDR3. The rearrangement uses TRBV29-1 and TRBJ1-2; 11 bases map to TRBD1. The germline gives CDR1 SQVTM, CDR2 ANQGSEA. After removal of 5 bases from V and 3 bases from J, the junction contained 2 bases not matched to a gene. CDR3 length: 13 amino acids. The CDR3 sequence is CSVRDRGDYGYTF. The CDR3, as DNA: TGCAGCGTTCGGGACAGGGGGGACTATGGCTACACCTTC.

J is TRBJ2-2 and V is TRBV6-1, with TRBD2 matching 13 bases. The CDR3 length is 16 residues. Trimming cost V 4 bases and J 4 bases; bases outside gene matches: 3. CDR1 is MNHNS and CDR2 is SASEGT in the germline V gene. This CDR3 is CASSVGLAGPTGELFF. In nucleotides, the CDR3 is TGTGCCAGCAGTGTGGGACTAGCGGGGCCCACCGGGGAGCTGTTTTTT.

This clone was counted once. The chain has TRBV7-3 and TRBJ2-1; 10 bases are a match to TRBD1. The CDR3 has 14 amino acids. V was pared by 5 bases and J by 2 bases, with 0 bases of the junction left unmatched. Germline V lookup: CDR1 SGHTA, CDR2 FQGTGA. The CDR3 spells CASSGTGAYNEQFF. CDR3 nucleotides: TGTGCCAGCAGCGGGACAGGGGCCTACAATGAGCAGTTCTTC.

The gene calls are TRBV6-2 or TRBV6-3 and TRBJ2-5; 11 positions agree with TRBD2. The length of the CDR3 is 15 residues. Germline CDR1 and CDR2: MNHEY and SVGEGT. V lost 5 bases and J lost 4; bases outside the gene matches: 6. Here the CDR3 DNA reads TGTGCCAGCAGTGGCGGACTAGCGGGTGCAGAGACCCAGTACTTC. It specifies CASSGGLAGAETQYF.

In this sample, this clone turned up once. This CDR3 reads CASTPRTRSYEQYF. CDR3 DNA: TGTGCCAGCACCCCTCGGACACGTTCCTACGAGCAGTACTTC. The chain recombines TRBV28 with TRBJ2-7; maybe TRBD1 (5 bases). The CDR3 is 14 residues long. Germline V gene sequence: CDR1 MDHEN, CDR2 SYDVKM. V lost 7 bases, J lost 1 base, and 14 bases lay in between.

V and J are TRBV6-5 and TRBJ1-2, with unresolved D. There are 13 residues in the CDR3. The germline CDR1 and CDR2 sequences are MNHEY and SVGAGI. V was clipped by 7 bases and J by 0 bases, with 9 bases between them. In DNA, the CDR3 is TGTGCCAGCATGGTGCCAGCTAACTATGGCTACACCTTC. Its translation is CASMVPANYGYTF.

The chain joins TRBV28 to TRBJ2-5; unclear D gene. Germline assignment: CDR1 MDHEN and CDR2 SYDVKM. V dropped 4 bases and J dropped 5 bases, with 8 bases sitting between them. CDR3 length equals 12 residues. CDR3 region: CASSSARETQYF. As DNA, the CDR3 is TGTGCCAGCAGTTCCGCGAGGGAGACCCAGTACTTC.

The chain uses TRBV5-5 and TRBJ1-2; 10 positions agree with TRBD1. Germline CDR1 SGHKS, CDR2 YYEKEE (reference sequence). Trimming at V came to 2 bases and at J to 6 bases, leaving 7 bases not matched to a gene. This CDR3 spans 15 amino acids. The CDR3 region is CASSFNLGQGDGYTF. In DNA, the CDR3 is TGTGCCAGCAGCTTCAACCTCGGACAGGGGGATGGCTACACCTTC.

The chain joins TRBV24-1 to TRBJ2-2, with D possibly TRBD2 on 7 matching bases. The CDR3 consists of 14 residues. Looked up from germline, CDR1 is KGHDR and CDR2 is SFDVKD. V was cut by 9 bases and J by 5 bases, with 15 bases left in between. The DNA for the CDR3 is TGTGCCACCGAGGGGGGGCCGGAGACCGGGGAGCTGTTTTTT. Encoded protein: CATEGGPETGELFF.

CDR3 sequence reads: CASSSGLAGVIGNEQFF. The CDR3, as DNA: TGTGCCAGCAGCTCCGGACTAGCGGGAGTTATTGGCAATGAGCAGTTCTTC. V usage is TRBV9 and J usage is TRBJ2-1; TRBD2 matches 13 bases. V dropped 4 bases and J dropped 6; count of bases not matched to a gene: 10. Per the germline V gene, CDR1 is SGDLS and CDR2 is YYNGEE. The CDR3 runs 17 residues.

This chain joins TRBV30 and TRBJ1-1; no clear D. The V end lost 3 bases, the J end lost 1 base, and 6 bases lay between the germline ends. The CDR3 runs 12 residues. The germline V gene has CDR1 GTSNPN and CDR2 SVGIG (reference sequence). DNA for the CDR3: TGTGCCTGGAGGGAGGGGAACACTGAAGCTTTCTTT. Its protein product is CAWREGNTEAFF.

This clone occurred once. The chain carries TRBV29-1 and TRBJ2-3; possibly TRBD2 for D (5 bases). The CDR3 runs 11 residues. V was trimmed by 5 bases and J by 4 bases, leaving 7 bases between them. Germline loops: CDR1 SQVTM, CDR2 ANQGSEA. The CDR3 protein is CSVLRADTQYF. DNA for the CDR3: TGCAGCGTTCTGAGGGCAGATACGCAGTATTTT.

This CDR3 reads CASSQEGNRGYEQYF. CDR3 nucleotide sequence: TGTGCCAGCAGCCAAGAAGGGAACAGGGGATACGAGCAGTACTTC. This chain joins TRBV4-2 and TRBJ2-7, with TRBD1 identical over 7 bases. Germline lookup yields CDR1 LGHNA and CDR2 YNFKEQ. This CDR3 contains 15 residues. Unmatched junction bases numbered 6, after V lost 0 bases and J lost 4 bases.

V and J are TRBV10-3 and TRBJ1-1, with 7 bases identical to TRBD1. Germline V gene sequence: CDR1 ENHRY, CDR2 SYGVKD. V lost 9 bases and J lost 1; bases outside the gene matches: 8. CDR3 length: 14 residues. CDR3 residues: CAMAGGTENTEAFF. The CDR3 DNA reads as TGTGCCATGGCAGGGGGGACAGAGAACACTGAAGCTTTCTTT.

The chain couples TRBV25-1 to TRBJ1-4; no firm D call. CDR1 and CDR2 from the germline V gene are MGHDK and SYGVNS. Trimming pared 3 bases from V and 4 bases from J, leaving 12 bases between. The CDR3 has 15 residues. This chain's CDR3 is CASSETERYNEKLFF. Written as DNA, the CDR3 is TGTGCCAGCAGTGAGACGGAGAGATATAATGAAAAACTGTTTTTT.

The CDR3 region is CASSQYQDRAYGYTF. CDR3 sequence (DNA): TGCGCCAGCAGCCAATATCAGGACAGGGCCTATGGCTACACCTTC. V gene TRBV4-1 combines with J gene TRBJ1-2; 8 bases match TRBD1. The CDR3 spans 15 residues. Germline CDR1 and CDR2: MGHRA and YSYEKL. V was pared by 2 bases and J by 4 bases, with 6 bases of the junction left unmatched.

The V gene is TRBV6-5, the J gene TRBJ2-7, with 8 bases that match TRBD2. Trimming at V came to 6 bases and at J to 1 base, leaving 5 bases not matched to a gene. The germline CDR1 and CDR2 sequences are MNHEY and SVGAGI. The CDR3 is 14 amino acids. CDR3: CASRSSGPSYEQYF. CDR3 bases: TGTGCCAGCAGGTCTAGCGGGCCATCCTACGAGCAGTACTTC.

The genes are TRBV27 and TRBJ1-1, with TRBD1 matching over 8 bases. Losses at the gene ends were 5 bases for V and 4 bases for J; bases not matched to a gene: 6. Germline lookup yields CDR1 MNHEY and CDR2 SMNVEV (reference sequence). CDR3 length equals 14 residues. CDR3 in amino acids: CASSVTGEGTEAFF. CDR3 nucleotide sequence: TGTGCCAGCAGTGTGACAGGGGAGGGCACTGAAGCTTTCTTT.